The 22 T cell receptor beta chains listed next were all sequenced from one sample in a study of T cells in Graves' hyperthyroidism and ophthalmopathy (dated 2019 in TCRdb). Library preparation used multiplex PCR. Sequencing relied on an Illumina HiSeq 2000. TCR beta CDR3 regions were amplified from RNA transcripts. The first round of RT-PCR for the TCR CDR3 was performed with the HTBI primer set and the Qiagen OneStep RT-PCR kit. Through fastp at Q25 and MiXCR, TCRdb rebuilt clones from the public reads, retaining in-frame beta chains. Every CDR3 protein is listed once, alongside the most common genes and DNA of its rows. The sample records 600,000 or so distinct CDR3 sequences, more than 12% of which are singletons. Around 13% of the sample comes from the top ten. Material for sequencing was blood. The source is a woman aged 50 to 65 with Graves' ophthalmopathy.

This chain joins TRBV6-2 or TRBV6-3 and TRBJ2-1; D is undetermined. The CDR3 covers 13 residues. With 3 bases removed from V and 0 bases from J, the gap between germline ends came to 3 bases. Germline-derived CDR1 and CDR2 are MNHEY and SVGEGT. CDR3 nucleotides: TGTGCCAGCAGTTATTTCTCCTACAATGAGCAGTTCTTC. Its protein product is CASSYFSYNEQFF.

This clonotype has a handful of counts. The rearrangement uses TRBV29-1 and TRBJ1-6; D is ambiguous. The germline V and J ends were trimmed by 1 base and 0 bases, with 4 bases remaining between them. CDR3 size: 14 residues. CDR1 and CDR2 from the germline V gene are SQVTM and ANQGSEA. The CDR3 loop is CSVEGGSYNSPLHF. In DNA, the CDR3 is TGCAGCGTTGAAGGGGGCTCCTATAATTCACCCCTCCACTTT.

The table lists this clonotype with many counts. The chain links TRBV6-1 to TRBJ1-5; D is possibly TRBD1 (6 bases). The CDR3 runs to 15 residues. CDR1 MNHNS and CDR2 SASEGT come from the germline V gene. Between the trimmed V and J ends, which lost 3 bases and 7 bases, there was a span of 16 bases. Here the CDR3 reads CASSDRQGPGQPQHF. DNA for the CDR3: TGTGCCAGCAGTGACAGGCAGGGGCCTGGGCAGCCCCAGCATTTT.

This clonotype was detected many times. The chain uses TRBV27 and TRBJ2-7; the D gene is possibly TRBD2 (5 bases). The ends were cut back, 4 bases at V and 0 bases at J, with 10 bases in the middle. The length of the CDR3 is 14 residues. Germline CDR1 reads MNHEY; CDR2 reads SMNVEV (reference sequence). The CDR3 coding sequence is TGTGCCAGCAGTTCTAGGACTCACTCCTACGAGCAGTACTTC. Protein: CASSSRTHSYEQYF.

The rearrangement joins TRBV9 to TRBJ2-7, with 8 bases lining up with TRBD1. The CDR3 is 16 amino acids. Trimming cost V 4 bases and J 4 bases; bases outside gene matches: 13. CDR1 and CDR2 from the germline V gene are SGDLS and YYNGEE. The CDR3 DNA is TGTGCCAGCAGCATCCAGCCGGGACAGGTTTTGTACGAGCAGTACTTC. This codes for CASSIQPGQVLYEQYF.

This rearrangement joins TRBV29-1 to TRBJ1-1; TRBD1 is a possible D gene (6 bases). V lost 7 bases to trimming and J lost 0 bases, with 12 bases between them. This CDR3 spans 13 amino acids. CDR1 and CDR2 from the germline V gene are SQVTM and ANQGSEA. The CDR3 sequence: CSAYGQLNTEAFF. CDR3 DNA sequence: TGCAGCGCCTATGGACAGTTGAACACTGAAGCTTTCTTT.

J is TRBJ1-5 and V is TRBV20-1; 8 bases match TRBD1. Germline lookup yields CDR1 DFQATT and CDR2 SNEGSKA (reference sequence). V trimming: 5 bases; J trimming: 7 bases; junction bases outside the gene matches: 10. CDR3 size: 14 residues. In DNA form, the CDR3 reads TGCAGTGCTCTCAGGGGGCTTGTCGGCCAGCCCCAGCATTTT. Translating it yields CSALRGLVGQPQHF.

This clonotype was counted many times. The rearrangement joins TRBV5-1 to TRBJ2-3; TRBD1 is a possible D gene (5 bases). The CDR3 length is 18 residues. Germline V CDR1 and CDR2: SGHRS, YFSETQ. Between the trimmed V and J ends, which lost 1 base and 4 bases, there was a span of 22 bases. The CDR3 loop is CASSLLPMGLGGPDTQYF. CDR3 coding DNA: TGCGCCAGCAGCTTGCTTCCGATGGGGCTAGGCGGTCCAGATACGCAGTATTTT.

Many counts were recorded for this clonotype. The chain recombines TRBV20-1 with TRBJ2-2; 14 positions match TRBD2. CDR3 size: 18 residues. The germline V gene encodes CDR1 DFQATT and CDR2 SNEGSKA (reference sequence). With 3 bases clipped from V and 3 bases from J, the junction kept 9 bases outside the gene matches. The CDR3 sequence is CSARERLAGGPHTGELFF. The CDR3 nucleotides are TGCAGTGCTAGGGAAAGACTAGCGGGAGGGCCGCACACCGGGGAGCTGTTTTTT.

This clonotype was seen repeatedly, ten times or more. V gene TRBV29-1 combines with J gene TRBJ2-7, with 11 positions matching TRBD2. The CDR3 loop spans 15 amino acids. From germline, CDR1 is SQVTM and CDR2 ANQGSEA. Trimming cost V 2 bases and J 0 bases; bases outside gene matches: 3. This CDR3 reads CSVELSGRASYEQYF. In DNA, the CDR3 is TGCAGCGTTGAACTTAGCGGGAGGGCCTCCTACGAGCAGTACTTC.

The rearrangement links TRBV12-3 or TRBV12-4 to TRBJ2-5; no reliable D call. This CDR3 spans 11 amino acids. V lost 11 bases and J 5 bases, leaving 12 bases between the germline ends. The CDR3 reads CAVRVGETQYF. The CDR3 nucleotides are TGTGCCGTCCGGGTGGGGGAGACCCAGTACTTC.

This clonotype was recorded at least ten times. This CDR3 reads CASSPQGWYRDTEAFF. The CDR3 region has the DNA TGTGCCAGCAGCCCCCAAGGTTGGTACAGGGACACTGAAGCTTTCTTT. The chain recombines TRBV7-2 with TRBJ1-1; D is perhaps TRBD1 (6 bases). The CDR3 runs to 16 residues. The germline V gene encodes CDR1 SGHTA and CDR2 FQGNSA. V was shortened by 5 bases and J by 3 bases, with 19 bases between the two germline ends.

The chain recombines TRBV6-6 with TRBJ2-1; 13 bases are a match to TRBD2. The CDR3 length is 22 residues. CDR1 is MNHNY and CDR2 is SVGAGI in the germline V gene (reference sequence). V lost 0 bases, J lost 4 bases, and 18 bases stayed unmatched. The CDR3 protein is CASSYSISGLAGERGWYNEQFF. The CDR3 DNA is TGTGCCAGCAGTTACTCGATCTCCGGACTAGCGGGAGAGAGGGGGTGGTACAATGAGCAGTTCTTC.

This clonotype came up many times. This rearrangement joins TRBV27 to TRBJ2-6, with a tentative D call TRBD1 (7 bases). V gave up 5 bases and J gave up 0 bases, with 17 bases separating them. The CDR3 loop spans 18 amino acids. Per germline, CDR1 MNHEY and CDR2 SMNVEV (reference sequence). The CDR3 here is CASSRRGDGGSGANVLTF. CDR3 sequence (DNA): TGTGCCAGCAGTCGCAGGGGGGACGGAGGCTCTGGGGCCAACGTCCTGACTTTC.

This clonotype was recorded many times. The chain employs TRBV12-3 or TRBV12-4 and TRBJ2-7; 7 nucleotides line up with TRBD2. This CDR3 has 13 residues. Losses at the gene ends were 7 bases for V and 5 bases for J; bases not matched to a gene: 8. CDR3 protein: CASMLLAINEQYF. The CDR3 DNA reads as TGTGCCAGCATGTTACTAGCGATAAACGAGCAGTACTTC.

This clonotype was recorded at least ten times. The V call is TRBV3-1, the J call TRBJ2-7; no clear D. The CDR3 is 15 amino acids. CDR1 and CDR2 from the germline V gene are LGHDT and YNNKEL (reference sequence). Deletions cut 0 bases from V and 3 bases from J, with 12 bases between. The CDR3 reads CASSQEEGGRYEQYF. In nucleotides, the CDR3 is TGTGCCAGCAGCCAAGAGGAAGGCGGTCGCTACGAGCAGTACTTC.

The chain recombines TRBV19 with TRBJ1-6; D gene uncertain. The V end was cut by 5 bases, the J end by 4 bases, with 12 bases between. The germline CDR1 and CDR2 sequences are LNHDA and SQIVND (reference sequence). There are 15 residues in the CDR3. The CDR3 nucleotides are TGTGCCAGTAGTTCAAAGGAACGGTATAATTCACCCCTCCACTTT. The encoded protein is CASSSKERYNSPLHF.

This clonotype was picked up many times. The CDR3 DNA follows: TGTGCCAGCAGTTTCGGGGGAGGACTCTACGAGCAGTACTTC. It specifies CASSFGGGLYEQYF. The chain joins TRBV12-3 or TRBV12-4 to TRBJ2-7; weak D call: TRBD2 (6 bases). The V end lost 3 bases, the J end lost 3 bases, and 12 bases lay between the germline ends. The CDR3 consists of 14 residues.

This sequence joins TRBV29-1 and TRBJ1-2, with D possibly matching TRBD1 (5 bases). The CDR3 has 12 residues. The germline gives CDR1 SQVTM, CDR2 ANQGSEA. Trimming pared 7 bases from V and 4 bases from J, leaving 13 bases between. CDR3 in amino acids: CSAGGGVYGYTF. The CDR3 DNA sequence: TGCAGCGCCGGGGGGGGTGTCTATGGCTACACCTTC.

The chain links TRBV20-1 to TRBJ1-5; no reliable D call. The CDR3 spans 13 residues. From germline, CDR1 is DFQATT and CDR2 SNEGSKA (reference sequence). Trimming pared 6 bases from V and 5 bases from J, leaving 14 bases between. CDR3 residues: CSASVGLDQPQHF. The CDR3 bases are TGCAGTGCCAGTGTAGGGCTAGATCAGCCCCAGCATTTT.

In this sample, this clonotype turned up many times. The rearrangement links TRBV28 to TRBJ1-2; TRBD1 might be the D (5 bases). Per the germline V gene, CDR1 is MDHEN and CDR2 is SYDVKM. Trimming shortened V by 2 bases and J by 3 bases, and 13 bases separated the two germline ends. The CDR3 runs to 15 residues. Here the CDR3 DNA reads TGTGCCAGCAGTTTACGTAGGGGTGTGGACTATGGCTACACCTTC. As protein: CASSLRRGVDYGYTF.

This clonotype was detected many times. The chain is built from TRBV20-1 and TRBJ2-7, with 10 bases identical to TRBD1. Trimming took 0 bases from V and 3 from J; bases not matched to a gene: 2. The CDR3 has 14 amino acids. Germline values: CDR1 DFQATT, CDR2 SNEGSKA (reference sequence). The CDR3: CSARDGQGVYEQYF. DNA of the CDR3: TGCAGTGCTAGAGATGGACAGGGGGTCTACGAGCAGTACTTC.